Given below is one T cell receptor (beta chain) in context. Antigen: not known. Each of the donors was a healthy adult who was HIV-negative and had not had a recent acute infection or vaccination. CDR3 size: 15 residues. Trimming removed 7 bases from V and 0 bases from J, with 15 bases in between. Germline values: CDR1 MDHEN, CDR2 SYDVKM. The data stem from a study of shared clonotypes between healthy human individuals. Study-level information: CD8 memory received one plate per donor, CD8 naive two, CD4 memory three and CD4 naive three.

Only in-frame clones appear in the TCRdb table, and some are missing; sequencing was by immunoSEQ multiplex PCR. The sample lists around 990,000 clones; roughly 77% were seen once. Findings and limits, study-wide: In having few donors, the study represented limited genetic and exposure-history diversity.

Sequencing used memory CD4+ T cells from PBMCs. Subset indicated: CD45RA-negative fraction. The clonotype comes from a man younger than 30 in good health. Some clones in this sample may be carry-over from other donors' samples. The chain combines TRBV28 with TRBJ2-5, with a tentative D call TRBD2 (5 bases). CDR3: CASKVGGLYQETQYF. The CDR3 DNA reads as TGTGCCAGCAAGGTGGGCGGGCTATACCAAGAGACCCAGTACTTC.